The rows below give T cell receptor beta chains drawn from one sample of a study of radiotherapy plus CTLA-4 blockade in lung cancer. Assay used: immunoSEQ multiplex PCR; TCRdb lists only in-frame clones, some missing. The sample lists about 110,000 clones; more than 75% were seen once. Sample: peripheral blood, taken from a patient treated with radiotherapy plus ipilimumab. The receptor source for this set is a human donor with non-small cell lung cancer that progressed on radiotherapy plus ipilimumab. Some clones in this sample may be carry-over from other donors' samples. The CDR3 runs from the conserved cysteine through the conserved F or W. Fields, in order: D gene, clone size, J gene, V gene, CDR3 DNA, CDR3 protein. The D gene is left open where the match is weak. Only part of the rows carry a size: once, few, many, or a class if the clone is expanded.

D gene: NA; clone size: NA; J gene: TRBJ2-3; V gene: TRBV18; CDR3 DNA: TGTGCCAGCTCACCCCGACAGGCTCTTAGCACAGATACGCAGTATTTT; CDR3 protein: CASSPRQALSTDTQYF
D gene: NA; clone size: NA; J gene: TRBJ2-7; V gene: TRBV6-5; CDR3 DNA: TGTGCCAGCAGTTACTCGGGGGTACTAGGCGAGCAGTACTTC; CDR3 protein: CASSYSGVLGEQYF
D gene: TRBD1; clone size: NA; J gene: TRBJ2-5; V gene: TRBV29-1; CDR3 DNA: TGCAGCGTTGAAGCCCGGGACAGGGACGAGACCCAGTACTTC; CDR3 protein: CSVEARDRDETQYF
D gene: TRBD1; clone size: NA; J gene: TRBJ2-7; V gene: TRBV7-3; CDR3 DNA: TGTGCCAGCAGGTCGAACAGGGGTGGGTCCTACGAGCAGTACTTC; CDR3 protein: CASRSNRGGSYEQYF
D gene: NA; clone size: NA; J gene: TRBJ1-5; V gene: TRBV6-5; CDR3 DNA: TGTGCCAGCGGTTACGGGGCTAGGGGAGATCAGCCCCAGCATTTT; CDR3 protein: CASGYGARGDQPQHF
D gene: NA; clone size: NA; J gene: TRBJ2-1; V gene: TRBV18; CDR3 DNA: TGTGCCAGCTCACCACCACGGTTTAATGAGCAGTTCTTC; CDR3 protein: CASSPPRFNEQFF
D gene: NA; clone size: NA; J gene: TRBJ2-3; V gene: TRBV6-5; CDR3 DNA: TGTGCCAGCAGTTATAAGGGGTTGGGATATACGCAGTATTTT; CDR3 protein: CASSYKGLGYTQYF
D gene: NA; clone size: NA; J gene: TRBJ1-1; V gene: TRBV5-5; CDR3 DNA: TGTGCCAGCCACAAACCGGGACTGAACACTGAAGCTTTCTTT; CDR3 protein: CASHKPGLNTEAFF
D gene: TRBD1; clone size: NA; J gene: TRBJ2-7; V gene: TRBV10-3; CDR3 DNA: TGTGCCATCAGTGAGCCCCGGGACAGGGGGCTGGTTGAGCAGTACTTC; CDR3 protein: CAISEPRDRGLVEQYF
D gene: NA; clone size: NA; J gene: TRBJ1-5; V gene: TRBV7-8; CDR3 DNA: TGTGCCAGCAGCCTCCAACGGACAGACCGCAATCAGCCCCAGCATTTT; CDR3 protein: CASSLQRTDRNQPQHF
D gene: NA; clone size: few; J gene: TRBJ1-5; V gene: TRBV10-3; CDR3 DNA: TGTGCCATCAGCAGGGATCGCAATCAGCCCCAGCATTTT; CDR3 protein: CAISRDRNQPQHF
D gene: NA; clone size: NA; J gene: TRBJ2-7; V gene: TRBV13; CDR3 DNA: TGTGCCAGCAGCTTCCCCAGCGCTTACGAGCAGTACTTC; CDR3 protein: CASSFPSAYEQYF
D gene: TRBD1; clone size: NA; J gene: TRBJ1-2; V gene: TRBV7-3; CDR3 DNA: TGTGCCAGCGCTCGTCGGGACAGGAGGTTAGCTAACTATGGCTACACCTTC; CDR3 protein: CASARRDRRLANYGYTF
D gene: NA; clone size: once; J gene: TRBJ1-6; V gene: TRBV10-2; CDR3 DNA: TGCGCCAGCAGTGAGGGGAACTATAATTCACCCCTCCACTTT; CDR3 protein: CASSEGNYNSPLHF
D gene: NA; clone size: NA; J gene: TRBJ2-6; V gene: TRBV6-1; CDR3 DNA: TGTGCCAGCAGTACAGAACCCTCTGGGGCCAACGTCCTGACTTTC; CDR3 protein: CASSTEPSGANVLTF
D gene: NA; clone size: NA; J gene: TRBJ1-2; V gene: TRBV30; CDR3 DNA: TGTGCCTGGACAACAGGGTTTAACTATGGCTACACCTTC; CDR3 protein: CAWTTGFNYGYTF
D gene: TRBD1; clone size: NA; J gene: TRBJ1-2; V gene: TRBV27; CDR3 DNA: TGTGCCAGCAGTTTATCCCCAGGGGGGGACTATGGCTACACCTTC; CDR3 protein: CASSLSPGGDYGYTF
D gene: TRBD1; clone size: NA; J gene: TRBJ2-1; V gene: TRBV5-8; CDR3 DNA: TGTGCCAGCAGCCTGAACAGGGGGCATGGGGGCAATGAGCAGTTCTTC; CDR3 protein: CASSLNRGHGGNEQFF
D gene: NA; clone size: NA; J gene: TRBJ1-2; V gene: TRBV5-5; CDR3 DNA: TGTGCCAGCAGCTTGGCGGTCAGGGCGTTCTATGGCTACACCTTC; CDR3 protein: CASSLAVRAFYGYTF
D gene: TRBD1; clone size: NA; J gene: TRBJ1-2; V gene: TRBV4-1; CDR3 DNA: TGCGCCAGCAGCCCAGACAGGGGGAGAAGAGGCTACACCTTC; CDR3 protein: CASSPDRGRRGYTF
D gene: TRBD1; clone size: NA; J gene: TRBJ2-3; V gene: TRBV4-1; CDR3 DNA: TGCGCCAGCAGCCAAGATCCCCAGGGGGCGAGATCGCAGTATTTT; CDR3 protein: CASSQDPQGARSQYF
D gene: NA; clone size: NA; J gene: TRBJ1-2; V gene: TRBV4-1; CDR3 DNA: TGCGCCAGCAGCCAAGGGGTCAGGGAAGGCCGTGGCTACACCTTC; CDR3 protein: CASSQGVREGRGYTF
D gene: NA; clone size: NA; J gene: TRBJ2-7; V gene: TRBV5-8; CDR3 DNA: TGTGCCAGCAGCCCCCGGACTTTCTACGAGCAGTACTTC; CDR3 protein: CASSPRTFYEQYF
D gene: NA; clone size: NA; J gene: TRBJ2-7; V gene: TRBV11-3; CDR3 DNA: TGTGCCAGCAGCGTTGGACAACTCTACGAGCAGTACTTC; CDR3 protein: CASSVGQLYEQYF
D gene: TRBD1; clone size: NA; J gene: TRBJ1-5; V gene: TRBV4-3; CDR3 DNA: TGCGCCAGCAGCCAAGAACACCGGGGGGACAGCTCTTCCAATCAGCCCCAGCATTTT; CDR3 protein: CASSQEHRGDSSSNQPQHF
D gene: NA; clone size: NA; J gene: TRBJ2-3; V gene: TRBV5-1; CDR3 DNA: TGCGCCAGCAGCTTGGGTGGGGTAAGAGATACGCAGTATTTT; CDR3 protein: CASSLGGVRDTQYF
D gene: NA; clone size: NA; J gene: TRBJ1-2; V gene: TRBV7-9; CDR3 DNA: TGTGCCAGCAGCCAAGTGGACTATGGCTACACCTTC; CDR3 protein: CASSQVDYGYTF
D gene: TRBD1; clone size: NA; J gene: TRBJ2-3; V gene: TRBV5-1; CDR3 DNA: TGCGCCACCCGAGTATTGGGACAGACCACAGATACGCAGTATTTT; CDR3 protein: CATRVLGQTTDTQYF
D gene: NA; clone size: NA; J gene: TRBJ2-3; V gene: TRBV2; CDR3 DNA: TGTGCCAGCCCCCCCCTACTAGGTCGCGCTAGCACAGATACGCAGTATTTT; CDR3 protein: CASPPLLGRASTDTQYF
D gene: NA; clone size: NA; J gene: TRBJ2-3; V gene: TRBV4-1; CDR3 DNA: TGCGCCAGCAGCCAAGTGGGGGGGCTGAGGGGCACAGATACGCAGTATTTT; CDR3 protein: CASSQVGGLRGTDTQYF
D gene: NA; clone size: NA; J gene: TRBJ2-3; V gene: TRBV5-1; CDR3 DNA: TGCGCCAGCAGCTCGTTGGTCAACACAGATACGCAGTATTTT; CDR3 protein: CASSSLVNTDTQYF
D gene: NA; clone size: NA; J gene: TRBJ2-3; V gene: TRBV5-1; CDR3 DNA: TGCGCCAGCAGCTTGGAAGAGGATACGCAGTATTTT; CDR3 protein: CASSLEEDTQYF
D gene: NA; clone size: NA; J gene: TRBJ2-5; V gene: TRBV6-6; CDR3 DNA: TGTGCCAGCAGTTACTCGATTGGCCAGGAACAAGAGACCCAGTACTTC; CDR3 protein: CASSYSIGQEQETQYF
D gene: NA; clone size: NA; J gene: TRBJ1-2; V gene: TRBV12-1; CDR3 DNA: TGTGCCAGCAGCTTTCAAGGATCGAACTATGGCTACACCTTC; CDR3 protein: CASSFQGSNYGYTF
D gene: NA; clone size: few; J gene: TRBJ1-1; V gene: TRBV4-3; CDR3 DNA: TGCGCCAGCAGCCCCATACAGGGGAACACTGAAGCTTTCTTT; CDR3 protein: CASSPIQGNTEAFF
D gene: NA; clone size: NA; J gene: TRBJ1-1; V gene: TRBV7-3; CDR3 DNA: TGTGCCAGCAGCTTGAGGGGTCCTGGCACTGAAGCTTTCTTT; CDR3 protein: CASSLRGPGTEAFF
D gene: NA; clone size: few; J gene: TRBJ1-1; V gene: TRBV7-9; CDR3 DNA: TGTGCCAGCAGCCTCCGAGGGAACATGAACACTGAAGCTTTCTTT; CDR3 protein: CASSLRGNMNTEAFF
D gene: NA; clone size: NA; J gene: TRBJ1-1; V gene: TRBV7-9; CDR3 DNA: TGTGCCAGCAGCTTAGAGGCTGGGATTGAAGCTTTCTTT; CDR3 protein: CASSLEAGIEAFF
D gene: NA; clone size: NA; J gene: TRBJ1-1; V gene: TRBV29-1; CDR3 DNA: TGCAGCGTTGTAGGGGGGGCGCGGATGAATGAAGCTTTCTTT; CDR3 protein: CSVVGGARMNEAFF
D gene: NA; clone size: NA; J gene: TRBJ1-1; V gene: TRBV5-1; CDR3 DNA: TGCGCCAGCAGCACAATATGGGGCACTGAAGCTTTCTTT; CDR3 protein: CASSTIWGTEAFF
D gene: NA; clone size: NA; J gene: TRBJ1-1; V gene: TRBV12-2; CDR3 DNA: TGTGCAAGTCGCTTAGCGGGACTGGCAGGGAGGACTGAAGCTTTCTTT; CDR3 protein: CASRLAGLAGRTEAFF
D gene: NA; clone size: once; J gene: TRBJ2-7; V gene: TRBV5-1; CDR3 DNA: TGCGCCAGCAGCTTGGAGGTCAGAACCTACGCGCAGTACTTC; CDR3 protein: CASSLEVRTYAQYF
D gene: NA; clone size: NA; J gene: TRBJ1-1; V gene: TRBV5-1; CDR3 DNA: TGCGCCAGCAGCTCCTTGCACCCGAGTGCGGGGACTGAAGCTTTCTTT; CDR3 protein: CASSSLHPSAGTEAFF
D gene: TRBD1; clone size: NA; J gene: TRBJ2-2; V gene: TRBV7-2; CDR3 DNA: TGTGCCAGCAGCCGACAGGGGAGTTCGAACACCGGGGAGCTGTTTTTT; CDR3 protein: CASSRQGSSNTGELFF
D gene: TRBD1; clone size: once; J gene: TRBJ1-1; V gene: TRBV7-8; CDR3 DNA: TGTGCCAGCAGCTTATGGGACAGGGAAACTAACACTGAAGCTTTCTTT; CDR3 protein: CASSLWDRETNTEAFF
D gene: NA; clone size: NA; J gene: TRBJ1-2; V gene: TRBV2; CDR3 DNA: TGTGCCAGCAGTGACGAAAGGGACTATGGCTACACCTTC; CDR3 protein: CASSDERDYGYTF
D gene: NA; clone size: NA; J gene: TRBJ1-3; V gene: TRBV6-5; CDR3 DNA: TGTGCCAGCAGTTATGACAGATCTGGAAACACCATATATTTT; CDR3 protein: CASSYDRSGNTIYF
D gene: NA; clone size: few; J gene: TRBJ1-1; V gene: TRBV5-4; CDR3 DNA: TGTGCCAGCAGCTTGGGAGAGCTGGGTACTGAAGCTTTCTTT; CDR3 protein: CASSLGELGTEAFF
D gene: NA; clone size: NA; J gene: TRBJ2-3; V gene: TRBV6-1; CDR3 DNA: TGTGCCAGCAGTGAATGGGACACCTACACAGATACGCAGTATTTT; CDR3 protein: CASSEWDTYTDTQYF
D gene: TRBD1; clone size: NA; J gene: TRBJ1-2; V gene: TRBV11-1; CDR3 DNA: TGTGCCAGCAGCTTCACAGGGGCCTATGGCTACACCTTC; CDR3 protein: CASSFTGAYGYTF